The sequence of this T cell receptor (beta chain) was determined in a study of T cell clones after liver transplantation. Study in general: TCRbeta sequencing after a pre-transplant mixed lymphocyte reaction identified graft-donor-reactive clones, later tracked in post-transplant blood. Three of eight recipients were HCV-positive; others had non-autoimmune, non-viral indications.

Study-wide results and caveats: Donor-reactive sequences fell more than third party-reactive ones, suggesting partial deletion. Graft donor-reactive T cells possibly entered the graft instead of undergoing deletion.

A remark on this clone: The antigen remains unidentified.

Sequenced by immunoSEQ multiplex PCR; TCRdb stores in-frame clones only, minus some. The data show over 50,000 clones, about nine tenths seen once. Germline CDR1 is MNHEY and CDR2 is SMNVEV (reference sequence). The CDR3 length is 17 residues. With 6 bases removed from V and 1 base from J, the gap between germline ends came to 22 bases. This material consisted of CD8+ T cells from blood, taken 12 months after liver transplant. This TCR came from a human patient who received a liver transplant. The graft donor may account for some of the T cells. This chain joins TRBV27 and TRBJ2-7, with D tentatively TRBD1 or TRBD2 (5 bases each). Written as DNA, the CDR3 is TGTGCCAGCAGGATTACAATCGGGGACCGCGTGTCCTACGAGCAGTACTTC. This codes for CASRITIGDRVSYEQYF.